The 16 T cell receptor beta chains reported below all come from one sample, sequenced in a study of read filtering for tumor transcriptome and immune sequencing (dated by TCRdb to the early 2020s). Sequencing instrument: Illumina HiSeq 4000. TCR libraries were built from 400 to 450 ng RNA with the Immunoverse kit, using molecular barcoded adaptors covering alpha/delta and beta/gamma chains. The public reads were run again by TCRdb, first through fastp at Q25 and then through MiXCR, and only productive beta chains were kept. Every entry covers one CDR3 protein and lists the most common genes and DNA from its rows. The table for this sample lists 39,000 or so distinct CDR3 sequences; 14% of them were counted only once. 5.5% to 7% of the sample goes to the ten largest clones. Input material: a population of CD138-negative cells sorted from bone marrow. The meaning of the sample's cell subset or site label: bone marrow mononuclear cells depleted of CD138+ plasma/myeloma cells by negative magnetic selection. These receptors were obtained from a donor aged 40 or over with multiple myeloma.

This clonotype was found many times. This rearrangement joins TRBV6-2 or TRBV6-3 to TRBJ2-6; no reliable D call. This CDR3 contains 14 residues. Germline-derived CDR1 and CDR2 are MNHEY and SVGEGT. Trimming took 6 bases from V and 0 from J, leaving 6 bases between them. This chain's CDR3 is CASSPISGANVLTF. The DNA for the CDR3 is TGTGCCAGCAGCCCAATCTCTGGGGCCAACGTCCTGACTTTC.

This clonotype was detected ten times or more. The chain joins TRBV6-5 to TRBJ1-1; no clear D. Trimming shortened V by 6 bases and J by 0 bases, and 11 bases separated the two germline ends. The CDR3 runs 14 residues. Germline V gene data show CDR1 as MNHEY and CDR2 as SVGAGI. The CDR3 DNA sequence: TGTGCCAGCAGCCGCTCCCGGATGAACACTGAAGCTTTCTTT. It encodes CASSRSRMNTEAFF.

There are many counts of this clonotype. V gene TRBV20-1 combines with J gene TRBJ2-7; possibly TRBD2 for D (5 bases). Germline V CDR1 and CDR2: DFQATT, SNEGSKA (reference sequence). V was clipped by 5 bases and J by 5 bases, with 13 bases between them. This CDR3 spans 12 amino acids. CDR3 nucleotides: TGCAGTGCTCCCCGCCGAGGGAACGAGCAGTACTTC. It encodes CSAPRRGNEQYF.

This clonotype showed up many times. V usage is TRBV30 and J usage is TRBJ2-1; D is unclear. The germline V gene encodes CDR1 GTSNPN and CDR2 SVGIG (reference sequence). The germline V and J ends were trimmed by 2 bases and 6 bases, with 5 bases remaining between them. The CDR3 covers 11 residues. In nucleotides, the CDR3 is TGTGCCTGGAGTCTTAGCAATGAGCAGTTCTTC. Its protein product is CAWSLSNEQFF. The full variable domain, with the rest looked up from reference TRBV30 and TRBJ2-1, is SQTIHQWPATLVQPVGSPLSLECTVEGTSNPNLYWYRQAAGRGLQLLFYSVGIGQISSEVPQNLSASRPQDRQFILSSKKLLLSDSGFYLCAWSLSNEQFFGPGTRLTVL.

This clonotype was detected only a few times. The V and J genes are TRBV29-1 and TRBJ2-3; D is unresolved. The germline V gene encodes CDR1 SQVTM and CDR2 ANQGSEA. Trimming left V 0 bases short and J 5 bases short, with 9 bases between. The CDR3 is 13 amino acids. The CDR3 bases are TGCAGCGTTGAAGAATCCTCCGGAGATACGCAGTATTTT. Its translation is CSVEESSGDTQYF.

This clonotype appeared many times. V gene TRBV5-1 combines with J gene TRBJ1-1, with D unresolved. Germline V gives CDR1 SGHRS, CDR2 YFSETQ. The CDR3 consists of 14 residues. V lost 0 bases, J lost 7 bases, and 13 bases lay in between. The CDR3 nucleotides read TGCGCCAGCAGCTTGGCGGGGTCGAGGAGTGAAGCTTTCTTT. Protein sequence: CASSLAGSRSEAFF.

This clonotype was seen many times. This chain connects TRBV5-1 to TRBJ2-7; 12 positions agree with TRBD1. V trimming: 7 bases; J trimming: 2 bases; junction bases outside the gene matches: 7. The germline gives CDR1 SGHRS, CDR2 YFSETQ. The CDR3 length is 15 residues. The CDR3, as DNA: TGCGCCAGCCGTGCCGGGACAGGGGGCGCCTACGAGCAGTACTTC. Protein: CASRAGTGGAYEQYF.

In this sample, this clonotype turned up many times. This chain uses TRBV11-2 with TRBJ2-5, with D possibly being TRBD2 (5 bases). The V end lost 6 bases, the J end lost 2 bases, and 28 bases lay between the germline ends. The germline V gene encodes CDR1 SGHAT and CDR2 FQNNGV. CDR3 size: 19 residues. Written as DNA, the CDR3 is TGTGCCAGCAGTTGGAGGAGCACGGCAATTTTTTTAAAGCAAGAGACCCAGTACTTC. Protein: CASSWRSTAIFLKQETQYF.

This clonotype occurred many times. The rearrangement uses TRBV5-1 and TRBJ1-1; D possibly corresponds to TRBD1 (6 bases). Germline V CDR1 and CDR2: SGHRS, YFSETQ. V lost 7 bases and J 6 bases, leaving 22 bases between the germline ends. This CDR3 region has 15 residues. This CDR3 is CASRSGVTPRAEAFF. CDR3 DNA sequence: TGCGCCAGCCGATCAGGGGTCACCCCGAGGGCTGAAGCTTTCTTT. The complete variable domain, with remaining parts taken from reference TRBV5-1 and TRBJ1-1, reads KAGVTQTPRYLIKTRGQQVTLSCSPISGHRSVSWYQQTPGQGLQFLFEYFSETQRNKGNFPGRFSGRQFSNSRSEMNVSTLELGDSALYLCASRSGVTPRAEAFFGQGTRLTVV.

A remark on this clonotype: A much larger clonotype is one base distant, so this may be a read error. The CDR3 nucleotides are TGTGCCAGCACCACACGAGGGGCGCGAGGCTACACCTTC. This sequence encodes CASTTRGARGYTF. This chain connects TRBV28 to TRBJ1-2; the D gene is possibly TRBD1 (5 bases). CDR1 and CDR2 (germline): MDHEN, SYDVKM. V dropped 7 bases and J dropped 8 bases, with 17 bases sitting between them. The CDR3 has 13 residues.

This clonotype has a count of ten or more. This chain links TRBV29-1 with TRBJ1-2; TRBD1 matches at 7 bases. Germline CDR1 is SQVTM and CDR2 is ANQGSEA. J lost 7 bases, V lost 4 bases, and 12 bases had no gene match. The CDR3 contains 14 residues. The CDR3 is CSVVRQGRYLGYTF. The CDR3 nucleotides are TGCAGCGTTGTTAGACAGGGAAGGTATCTTGGCTACACCTTC.

In this sample, this clonotype turned up many times. The chain links TRBV27 to TRBJ1-2; 8 bases are a match to TRBD1. Germline V lookup: CDR1 MNHEY, CDR2 SMNVEV (reference sequence). Trimming removed 5 bases from V and 1 base from J; junction bases left unmatched: 9. This CDR3 has 16 amino acids. Written as DNA, the CDR3 is TGTGCCAGCAGTATAGGACAGGGAAGGTATAACTATGGCTACACCTTC. This encodes CASSIGQGRYNYGYTF.

There are many counts of this clonotype. The chain combines TRBV28 with TRBJ2-7, with D maybe TRBD2 (7 bases). This CDR3 has 13 amino acids. Per germline, CDR1 MDHEN and CDR2 SYDVKM. Trimming cost V 8 bases and J 7 bases, with 18 bases left between them. DNA of the CDR3: TGTGCCAGCTATGACGGGGGGCAGGAGGAGCAGTACTTC. It is translated as CASYDGGQEEQYF.

The genes are TRBV10-3 and TRBJ1-5, with TRBD1 matching 8 bases. The CDR3 totals 13 residues. Trimming cost V 4 bases and J 11 bases; bases outside gene matches: 7. Per germline, CDR1 ENHRY and CDR2 SYGVKD. DNA for the CDR3: TGTGCCATCAGTGGAGACACAGGGGGTACCCAGCATTTT. Its protein is CAISGDTGGTQHF.

The rearrangement joins TRBV27 to TRBJ2-7; TRBD2 aligns across 8 bases. V trimming: 0 bases; J trimming: 3 bases; junction bases outside the gene matches: 7. There are 16 residues in the CDR3. CDR1 MNHEY and CDR2 SMNVEV come from the germline V gene (reference sequence). This CDR3 reads CASSLSAGGFRYEQYF. As DNA, the CDR3 is TGTGCCAGCAGTTTATCCGCGGGGGGCTTTCGCTACGAGCAGTACTTC.

With regard to this clonotype: A far larger clone is one base from this, pointing to a likely read error. This chain uses TRBV6-5 with TRBJ2-1; 9 positions match TRBD1. This CDR3 is 15 amino acids long. Germline loops: CDR1 MNHEY, CDR2 SVGAGI. DNA for the CDR3: TGTGCCAGCAGTCGAGACAGGGGGACCTACAGTGAGCAGTTCTTC. It specifies CASSRDRGTYSEQFF.